A single sample gave rise to the 4 T cell receptor beta chains below, sequenced in a study of blood T cell repertoires in COVID-19. Method: immunoSEQ multiplex PCR; TCRdb's copy keeps in-frame clones and lacks some. The data show 45,000 to 60,000 clones, 85% to 95% seen once. The specimen was peripheral blood. The source is a man between 50 and 59 years old with acute or convalescent COVID-19.

V gene TRBV6-1 combines with J gene TRBJ2-5; 15 bases map to TRBD2. The CDR3 contains 19 residues. Germline CDR1 reads MNHNS; CDR2 reads SASEGT. The junction had 13 bases not matched to a gene; V was cut back by 1 base and J by 7 bases. DNA of the CDR3: TGTGCCAGCAGTGAAGTGTCCGGACTAGCGGGGGGGCGTGTTGGGACCCAGTACTTC. Encoded protein: CASSEVSGLAGGRVGTQYF.

This sequence joins TRBV6-1 and TRBJ1-4; 7 nucleotides align to TRBD1. This CDR3 comprises 17 residues. Looked up from germline, CDR1 is MNHNS and CDR2 is SASEGT. Trimming removed 4 bases from V and 0 bases from J; junction bases left unmatched: 8. CDR3 DNA: TGTGCCAGCAGTGTTGGGACAGCTACTTCAACTAATGAAAAACTGTTTTTT. Translating it yields CASSVGTATSTNEKLFF.

V and J are TRBV5-1 and TRBJ2-5, with D possibly being TRBD2 (6 bases). Trimming pared 0 bases from V and 2 bases from J, leaving 14 bases between. The CDR3 length is 16 residues. CDR1 is SGHRS, CDR2 YFSETQ, per germline. CDR3 in amino acids: CASSLADVGGQETQYF. The CDR3 nucleotides are TGCGCCAGCAGCTTGGCCGACGTGGGGGGTCAAGAGACCCAGTACTTC.

This chain links TRBV4-1 with TRBJ1-1; D is unresolved. Trimming left V 4 bases short and J 4 bases short, with 13 bases between. The CDR3 has 14 residues. Germline assignment: CDR1 MGHRA and CDR2 YSYEKL. CDR3 residues: CASSRQIVSTEAFF. CDR3 nucleotide sequence: TGCGCCAGCAGCCGACAAATTGTGAGCACTGAAGCTTTCTTT.